In its sample, the clone carrying this T cell receptor (beta chain) was seen once. Its specificity is not known. Trimming cost V 3 bases and J 9 bases; bases outside gene matches: 4. The CDR3 sequence is 15 residues long. Germline V gives CDR1 MNHEY, CDR2 SMNVEV (reference sequence). A single record per CDR3 protein comes from TCRdb applying MiXCR to the reads. Of around 200,000 distinct CDR3 sequences in the sample, approximately 38% were seen once. The data belong to a study of T cell repertoires in cytomegalovirus infection. Study observations and caveats: Within the response measured ex vivo, HLA-C-restricted CMV-specific TCR beta clonotypes were dominant.

The V and J genes are TRBV27 and TRBJ2-1; TRBD2 agrees at 14 bases. This clonotype was sampled from a human donor in good health (CMV status not recorded). Some clones in this sample may be carry-over from other donors' samples. The sequenced sample was CD8+ T cells from cultured PBMCs, obtained from culture after CMV antigen stimulation. The CDR3 spells CASSLGLAGAGEQFF. The CDR3 nucleotides are TGTGCCAGCAGTTTGGGACTAGCGGGAGCGGGTGAGCAGTTCTTC.